These T cell receptor beta chains were read from a single sample in a study of cytomegalovirus exposure and HLA in healthy donors. TCRdb's copy holds only in-frame clones and misses some; the assay was immunoSEQ multiplex PCR. The table includes some 77,000 clones, approximately 93% detected once. Sequenced sample: PBMCs. The origin of the receptors is a man younger than 35 in good health and CMV-seropositive. CDR3s include the opening cysteine and the closing phenylalanine or tryptophan. A D gene is named only where the DNA matches it firmly. Clone sizes are given selectively: once, few, many, or a class where the clone is expanded.

clone_size	v_call	d_call	j_call	cdr3_aa	cdr3_nt
once	TRBV6-6	-	TRBJ1-1	CASSAPGTRSRAFF	TGTGCCAGCAGTGCGCCGGGAACCCGTTCGAGAGCTTTCTTT
-	TRBV7-8	TRBD1	TRBJ1-5	CASSSPQGTGERPNQPQHF	TGTGCCAGCAGCTCCCCCCAGGGGACAGGGGAGAGGCCCAATCAGCCCCAGCATTTT
-	TRBV5-4	TRBD1	TRBJ2-5	CASSLTGGLETQYF	TGTGCCAGCAGCTTAACAGGGGGCCTAGAGACCCAGTACTTC
-	TRBV28	-	TRBJ2-3	CASSFDRIRTDTQYF	TGTGCCAGCAGCTTTGACAGGATTCGCACAGATACGCAGTATTTT
-	TRBV7-2	-	TRBJ2-1	CASSFDSHYNEQFF	TGTGCCAGCAGCTTCGACAGCCACTACAATGAGCAGTTCTTC
-	TRBV6-5	TRBD2	TRBJ2-7	CASSYSLAGAYEQYF	TGTGCCAGCAGTTATAGCCTAGCGGGGGCTTACGAGCAGTACTTC
once	TRBV5-1	TRBD2	TRBJ2-1	CASSLETSGRAGEQFF	TGCGCCAGCAGCTTGGAGACTAGCGGGAGGGCTGGAGAGCAGTTCTTC
-	TRBV5-6	-	TRBJ1-1	CASSFRGVGTEAFF	TGTGCCAGCAGCTTTAGGGGTGTAGGCACTGAAGCTTTCTTT
-	TRBV6-1	-	TRBJ2-2	CASTPKGAGTGELFF	TGTGCCAGCACCCCGAAAGGGGCAGGCACCGGGGAGCTGTTTTTT
-	TRBV5-1	TRBD2	TRBJ2-3	CASSDSAGRAVTDTQYF	TGCGCCAGCAGTGATTCGGCCGGGAGGGCCGTCACAGATACGCAGTATTTT
-	TRBV19	-	TRBJ1-1	CASRTRGATEAFF	TGTGCCAGTAGAACCCGCGGGGCCACTGAAGCTTTCTTT
-	TRBV5-1	-	TRBJ2-5	CASSLRGETQYF	TGCGCCAGCAGTCTCCGGGGGGAGACCCAGTACTTC
-	TRBV27	TRBD2	TRBJ2-1	CASSGLAGANEQFF	TGTGCCAGCTCGGGACTAGCGGGGGCCAATGAGCAGTTCTTC